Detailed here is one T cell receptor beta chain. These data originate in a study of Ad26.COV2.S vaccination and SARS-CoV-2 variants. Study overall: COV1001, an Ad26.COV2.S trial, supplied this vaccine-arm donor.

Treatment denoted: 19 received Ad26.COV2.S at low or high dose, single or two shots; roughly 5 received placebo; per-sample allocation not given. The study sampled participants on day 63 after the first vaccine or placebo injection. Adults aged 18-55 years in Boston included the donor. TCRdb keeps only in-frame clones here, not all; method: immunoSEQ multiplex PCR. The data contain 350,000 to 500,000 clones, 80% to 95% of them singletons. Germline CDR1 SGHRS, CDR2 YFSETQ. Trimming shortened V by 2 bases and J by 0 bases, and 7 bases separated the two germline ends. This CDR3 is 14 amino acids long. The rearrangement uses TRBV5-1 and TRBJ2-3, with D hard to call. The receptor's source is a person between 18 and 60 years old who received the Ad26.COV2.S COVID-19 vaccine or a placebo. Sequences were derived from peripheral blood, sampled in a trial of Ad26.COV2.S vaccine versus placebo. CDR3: CASSLRSSTDTQYF. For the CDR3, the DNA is TGCGCCAGCAGCTTAAGGTCAAGCACAGATACGCAGTATTTT.